The next 19 T cell receptor beta chains were all read from a single sample in a study of identical twins (dated by TCRdb to the mid-2010s). The library relied on 5' RACE. TCRdb shows the sequencer as Illumina HiSeq 2000. TCRdb reprocessing: public reads trimmed at Q25 with fastp, clones called with MiXCR, in-frame beta chains kept. Every distinct CDR3 protein forms one entry, paired with its most common genes and DNA. The sample records hundreds of thousands of distinct CDR3 sequences, about 20% of which are singletons. Of the sample, 4% to 5.5% is held by the ten largest clones. A further study also used this sample, focusing on T cells expressing NK-cell markers.

Sequences were obtained from PBMCs. The receptors stem from a young woman in good health.

Concerning this clonotype: It may be a read error: a sequence one base away is much more abundant. J is TRBJ2-3 and V is TRBV6-1; TRBD2 agrees at 10 bases. Germline assignment: CDR1 MNHNS and CDR2 SASEGT. This CDR3 has 15 residues. The J segment lost 4 bases and the V segment lost 0 bases, leaving 1 base of the junction unmatched. The CDR3 DNA sequence: TGTGCCAGCAGTGAAGCTAGCGGGGGGCCAGATACGCAGTATTTT. Translating gives CASSEASGGPDTQYF.

CDR3 in amino acids: CASSSTGTYETEAFF. CDR3 sequence (DNA): TGTGCCAGCAGCTCGACAGGGACGTATGAAACTGAAGCTTTCTTT. The chain is built from TRBV5-6 and TRBJ1-1, with TRBD1 matching over 7 bases. The CDR3 contains 15 residues. Germline loops: CDR1 SGHDT, CDR2 YYEEEE. V was pared by 3 bases and J by 5 bases, with 10 bases of the junction left unmatched.

This clonotype occurred a few times. This rearrangement joins TRBV27 to TRBJ2-3; the D gene is possibly TRBD1 (5 bases). With 6 bases removed from V and 2 bases from J, the gap between germline ends came to 15 bases. The length of the CDR3 is 15 residues. Germline CDR1 reads MNHEY; CDR2 reads SMNVEV (reference sequence). DNA for the CDR3: TGTGCCAGCAGACGGAGACAGACCTCCACAGATACGCAGTATTTT. It specifies CASRRRQTSTDTQYF.

The chain couples TRBV5-5 to TRBJ2-3, with D possibly being TRBD2 (6 bases). The CDR3 contains 17 residues. Per germline, CDR1 SGHKS and CDR2 YYEKEE (reference sequence). V gave up 4 bases and J gave up 0 bases, with 18 bases separating them. The CDR3 sequence: CASSPVGQEGSTDTQYF. For the CDR3, the DNA is TGTGCCAGCAGCCCGGTCGGGCAGGAGGGGAGCACAGATACGCAGTATTTT.

This chain uses TRBV6-1 with TRBJ2-7; D possibly corresponds to TRBD2 (6 bases). The CDR3 consists of 15 residues. Germline assignment: CDR1 MNHNS and CDR2 SASEGT. V lost 6 bases to trimming and J lost 0 bases, with 15 bases between them. The CDR3 here is CASSRFGGSSYEQYF. The CDR3 region has the DNA TGTGCCAGCAGCCGGTTTGGGGGGAGCTCCTACGAGCAGTACTTC.

This clonotype occurred a few times. The chain recombines TRBV20-1 with TRBJ2-3; D might be TRBD2 (6 bases). The CDR3 runs to 13 residues. Germline lookup yields CDR1 DFQATT and CDR2 SNEGSKA (reference sequence). V dropped 5 bases and J dropped 3 bases, with 12 bases sitting between them. DNA of the CDR3: TGCAGTGCTGACCGACTAGAAACAGATACGCAGTATTTT. Protein product: CSADRLETDTQYF.

The V and J genes are TRBV2 and TRBJ1-1, with 7 nucleotides matching TRBD1. The CDR3 is 12 residues long. CDR1 SNHLY and CDR2 FYNNEI come from the germline V gene. The trim removed 5 bases at V and 10 bases at J, leaving 7 bases unmatched. The DNA for the CDR3 is TGTGCCAGCAGTACGGACAGGTTCAGAGCTTTCTTT. It specifies CASSTDRFRAFF.

The chain combines TRBV3-1 with TRBJ2-1; the match to TRBD2 covers 14 bases. Germline-derived CDR1 and CDR2 are LGHDT and YNNKEL (reference sequence). The CDR3 loop spans 16 amino acids. After removal of 3 bases from V and 9 bases from J, the junction contained 7 bases not matched to a gene. The CDR3 coding sequence is TGTGCCAGCAGCCATGGGGGGGGACTAGCGGGAGTTGAGCAGTTCTTC. Protein: CASSHGGGLAGVEQFF.

The rearrangement links TRBV25-1 to TRBJ1-5; D remains ambiguous. Trimming took off 2 bases at V and 3 bases at J, with 8 bases between the two ends. The CDR3 totals 14 residues. Looked up from germline, CDR1 is MGHDK and CDR2 is SYGVNS. The CDR3 region is CASSETGPNQPQHF. As DNA, the CDR3 is TGTGCCAGCAGTGAAACTGGGCCCAATCAGCCCCAGCATTTT.

This clonotype was recorded a few times. The J gene is TRBJ1-2, the V gene TRBV9; D remains ambiguous. Deletions cut 0 bases from V and 8 bases from J, with 11 bases between. Germline CDR1 and CDR2: SGDLS and YYNGEE. The CDR3 extends over 13 amino acids. The CDR3 nucleotides read TGTGCCAGCAGCGTAGGAGATAAGGTGGGCTACACCTTC. This codes for CASSVGDKVGYTF.

The chain links TRBV11-2 to TRBJ2-7; 7 positions agree with TRBD2. Looked up from germline, CDR1 is SGHAT and CDR2 is FQNNGV. V lost 1 base, J lost 3 bases, and 15 bases stayed unmatched. The CDR3 covers 18 residues. The CDR3 sequence is CASSLVKGLSGLNYEQYF. As DNA, the CDR3 is TGTGCCAGCAGCTTAGTCAAAGGGCTTAGCGGGTTAAACTACGAGCAGTACTTC.

The V and J genes are TRBV15 and TRBJ2-7; D may be TRBD2 (6 bases). The CDR3 contains 13 residues. V shed 5 bases and J shed 5 bases, with 13 bases lying between them. Germline loops: CDR1 LNHNV, CDR2 YYDKDF (reference sequence). CDR3 residues: CATSVEGPHEQYF. The CDR3 DNA sequence: TGTGCCACCAGCGTGGAGGGACCCCACGAGCAGTACTTC.

A few counts support this clonotype. The chain uses TRBV6-4 and TRBJ1-2; D call uncertain. The CDR3 is 12 amino acids. Germline CDR1 reads MRHNA; CDR2 reads SNTAGT. V was cut by 2 bases and J by 4 bases, with 5 bases left in between. In nucleotides, the CDR3 is TGTGCCAGCAGTGACCCAGCCTATGGCTACACCTTC. It encodes CASSDPAYGYTF.

The V and J genes are TRBV7-9 and TRBJ2-1, with 9 nucleotides matching TRBD1. Per the germline V gene, CDR1 is SEHNR and CDR2 is FQNEAQ (reference sequence). Trimming took 1 base from V and 4 from J; bases not matched to a gene: 8. This CDR3 region has 17 residues. As DNA, the CDR3 is TGTGCCAGCAGCTTAGTGCGGGCAGGACAGGGGTACAATGAGCAGTTCTTC. This codes for CASSLVRAGQGYNEQFF.

J is TRBJ2-3 and V is TRBV18, with 8 bases matching TRBD2. V was pared by 0 bases and J by 5 bases, with 7 bases of the junction left unmatched. Germline CDR1 is KGHSH and CDR2 is LQKENI. The CDR3 sequence is 16 residues long. CDR3 sequence (DNA): TGTGCCAGCTCACCACCGTCCCGGGAGGGCAAAGATACGCAGTATTTT. The encoded protein is CASSPPSREGKDTQYF.

A remark on this clonotype: A read error may produce the germline difference seen at one junction end. This chain links TRBV7-2 with TRBJ2-7; 12 bases line up with TRBD2. CDR1 and CDR2 (germline): SGHTA, FQGNSA. The CDR3 consists of 15 residues. The CDR3 region is CASSLALAGGSEQYF. CDR3 bases: TGTGCCAGCAGCCTAGCACTAGCGGGAGGTAGCGAGCAGTACTTC.

This rearrangement joins TRBV6-1 to TRBJ2-7; 10 nucleotides agree with TRBD1. Germline-derived CDR1 and CDR2 are MNHNS and SASEGT. The CDR3 spans 15 residues. The ends lost 7 bases at V and 2 bases at J; junction bases unmatched: 8. The CDR3 spells CASTPLGTGAYEQYF. Here the CDR3 DNA reads TGTGCCAGCACCCCACTAGGGACAGGGGCCTACGAGCAGTACTTC.

This clonotype turned up a few times. The chain joins TRBV2 to TRBJ2-1; unclear D gene. The CDR3 loop spans 16 amino acids. Germline loops: CDR1 SNHLY, CDR2 FYNNEI. The ends were cut back, 7 bases at V and 0 bases at J, with 16 bases in the middle. CDR3: CASTGYSTHSYNEQFF. CDR3 DNA: TGTGCCAGCACCGGCTACAGTACCCACTCCTACAATGAGCAGTTCTTC. Together with reference TRBV2 and TRBJ2-1, the CDR3 gives the full variable domain: EPEVTQTPSHQVTQMGQEVILRCVPISNHLYFYWYRQILGQKVEFLVSFYNNEISEKSEIFDDQFSVERPDGSNFTLKIRSTKLEDSAMYFCASTGYSTHSYNEQFFGPGTRLTVL.

This clonotype was picked up many times. The chain recombines TRBV7-8 with TRBJ1-5; TRBD1 aligns across 7 bases. CDR1 and CDR2 (germline): SGHVS, FQNEAQ. Germline trimming cut 4 bases from V and 5 bases from J; bases unmatched to any gene: 2. The length of the CDR3 is 13 residues. The CDR3 sequence: CASSSDRDQPQHF. As DNA, the CDR3 is TGTGCCAGCAGCTCCGACAGGGATCAGCCCCAGCATTTT.